This T cell receptor (beta chain) was sequenced for a study of blood T cells in healthy people across ages. Primers used in a second PCR of about 6 to 11 cycles were a sample-barcoded 5' primer and a J-beta primer mix. With 12 random nucleotides, a template-switch adaptor tagged each individual cDNA molecule. In TCRdb, the 5' RACE reads were re-called with MiXCR into one record per CDR3 protein. The sample shows roughly 900,000 distinct CDR3 sequences, approximately 49% of them seen only once. Points on this clonotype: Its target is unknown.

CDR1 is KGHSH and CDR2 is LQKENI in the germline V gene. The CDR3 contains 15 residues. V shed 6 bases and J shed 6 bases, with 18 bases lying between them. The study, taken as a whole, reports: With age, beta diversity per million T cells declined roughly linearly, significantly by 40. The authors considered diversity estimates from one million T cells to be underestimates.

The chain carries TRBV18 and TRBJ2-1; the D call may be TRBD1 or TRBD2 (5 bases each). This sequence was found in a man aged 25-45 years in good health. Sequencing input: blood. CDR3 sequence: CASSPERGAANEQFF. The CDR3 bases are TGTGCCAGCTCGCCGGAGAGGGGCGCCGCCAATGAGCAGTTCTTC.